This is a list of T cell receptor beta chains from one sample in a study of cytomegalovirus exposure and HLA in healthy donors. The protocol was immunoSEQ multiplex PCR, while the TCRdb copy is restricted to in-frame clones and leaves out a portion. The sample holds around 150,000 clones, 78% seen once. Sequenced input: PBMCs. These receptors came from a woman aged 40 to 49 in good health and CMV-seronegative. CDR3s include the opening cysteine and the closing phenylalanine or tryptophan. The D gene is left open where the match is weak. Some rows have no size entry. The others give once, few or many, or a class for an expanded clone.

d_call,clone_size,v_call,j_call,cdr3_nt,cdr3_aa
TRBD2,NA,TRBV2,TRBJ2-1,TGTGCCAGCAGTGAAGGGCGGGGGGGGTACAATGAGCAGTTCTTC,CASSEGRGGYNEQFF
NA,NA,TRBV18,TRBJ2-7,TGTGCCAGCTCACTTGGACAGAGCTACGAGCAGTACTTC,CASSLGQSYEQYF
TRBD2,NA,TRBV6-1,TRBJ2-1,TGTGCCAGCAGTGACCTGCGGGGGGGACCCTACAATGAGCAGTTCTTC,CASSDLRGGPYNEQFF
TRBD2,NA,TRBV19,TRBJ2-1,TGTGCCAGTAGTAGTGGATCGACTAGCGGGGCGTTCTTC,CASSSGSTSGAFF
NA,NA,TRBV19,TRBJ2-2,TGTGCCAGTAGGGGGGGGGCAAGGTCCGGGGAGCTGTTTTTT,CASRGGARSGELFF
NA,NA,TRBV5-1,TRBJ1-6,TGCGCCAGCAGCTTGGGGAGCTCCTATAATTCACCCCTCCACTTT,CASSLGSSYNSPLHF
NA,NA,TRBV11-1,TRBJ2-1,TGTGCCAGCAGCTCCCAGGGGTGGTACAATGAGCAGTTCTTC,CASSSQGWYNEQFF
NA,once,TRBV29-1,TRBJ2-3,TGCAGCGTTGACGGGGTAGTGGCAGATACGCAGTATTTT,CSVDGVVADTQYF
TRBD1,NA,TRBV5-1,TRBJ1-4,TGCGCCAGCAGCCGGGACAGTACTAATGAAAAACTGTTTTTT,CASSRDSTNEKLFF
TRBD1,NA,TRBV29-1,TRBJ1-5,TGCAGCGTTCAGGACAGGGGGAGTCAGCCCCAGCATTTT,CSVQDRGSQPQHF
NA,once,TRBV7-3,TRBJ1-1,TGTGCCAGCAGCTTAAGTGAGGGGAACACTGAAGCTTTCTTT,CASSLSEGNTEAFF
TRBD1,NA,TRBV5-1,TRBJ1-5,TGCGCCAGCAGCCCGGAGGGACAGCGAAATCAGCCCCAGCATTTT,CASSPEGQRNQPQHF
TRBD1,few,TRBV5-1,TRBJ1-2,TGCGCCAGCAGCTTGTTGTCAGGGGGCGATGGCTACACCTTC,CASSLLSGGDGYTF
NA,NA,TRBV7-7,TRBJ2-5,TGTGCCAGCAGCGCAACAGGGGGGGACGAGACCCAGTACTTC,CASSATGGDETQYF
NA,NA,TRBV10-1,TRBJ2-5,TGCGCCAGCAGTGAGGGGCTTGGGGGCGAGCAAGAGACCCAGTACTTC,CASSEGLGGEQETQYF
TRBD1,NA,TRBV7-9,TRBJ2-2,TGTGCCAGCAGCTCAGAGACAGGGGGCTACGGGGAGCTGTTTTTT,CASSSETGGYGELFF
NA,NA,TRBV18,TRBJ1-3,TGTGCCAGCTCACCAACCGTATCTGTCCCCCAGGGCAAAATCTCTGGAAACACCATATATTTT,CASSPTVSVPQGKISGNTIYF
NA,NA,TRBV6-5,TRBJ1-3,TGTGCCAGCAGTTACTCGCCCCCAGGATCTGGAAACACCATATATTTT,CASSYSPPGSGNTIYF
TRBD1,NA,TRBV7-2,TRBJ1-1,TGTGCCAACAGCGCCGGGACAGGGATGAACACTGAAGCTTTCTTT,CANSAGTGMNTEAFF
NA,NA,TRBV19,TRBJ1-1,TGTGCCAGTATGAACCCTGGGGAGGGTGAAGCTTTCTTT,CASMNPGEGEAFF